This is a list of T cell receptor beta chains from one sample in a study of blood T cells in healthy people across ages. MiXCR, applied by TCRdb to the 5' RACE reads, yields one record per CDR3 protein. Of 1.5 million to 2 million distinct CDR3 sequences listed, around 48% were seen once; the top ten hold less than 2.5%. What was sequenced was blood. The receptors here all came from a woman aged 35 to 49 in good health. CDR3s include the opening cysteine and the closing phenylalanine or tryptophan. Each record gives: D gene, clone size, V gene, J gene, CDR3 protein, CDR3 DNA. The D gene is left open where the match is weak. Clone size is not always given. Where it is, it says once, few, many or a class for expanded clones.

d_call: NA
clone_size: NA
v_call: TRBV24-1
j_call: TRBJ2-5
cdr3_aa: CATSDTGYQETQYF
cdr3_nt: TGTGCCACCAGTGATACCGGTTACCAAGAGACCCAGTACTTC

d_call: TRBD2
clone_size: few
v_call: TRBV6-5
j_call: TRBJ2-3
cdr3_aa: CASSYEAGGPDTQYF
cdr3_nt: TGTGCCAGCAGTTACGAAGCGGGGGGGCCAGATACGCAGTATTTT

d_call: NA
clone_size: NA
v_call: TRBV27
j_call: TRBJ2-3
cdr3_aa: CASSKPTDTQYF
cdr3_nt: TGTGCCAGCAGTAAACCCACAGATACGCAGTATTTT

d_call: NA
clone_size: NA
v_call: TRBV15
j_call: TRBJ2-5
cdr3_aa: CATRSGYQETQYF
cdr3_nt: TGTGCCACCAGGTCAGGGTACCAAGAGACCCAGTACTTC

d_call: NA
clone_size: few
v_call: TRBV7-2
j_call: TRBJ1-4
cdr3_aa: CATSREGNEKLFF
cdr3_nt: TGTGCCACCTCTCGGGAGGGTAATGAGAAACTGTTTTTT

d_call: TRBD1
clone_size: once
v_call: TRBV28
j_call: TRBJ1-6
cdr3_aa: CASNRGLNSPLHF
cdr3_nt: TGTGCCAGCAACAGGGGGCTTAATTCACCCCTCCACTTT

d_call: TRBD1
clone_size: NA
v_call: TRBV20-1
j_call: TRBJ1-2
cdr3_aa: CSARDDRGDYTF
cdr3_nt: TGCAGTGCTAGAGACGACAGGGGAGACTACACCTTC

d_call: NA
clone_size: once
v_call: TRBV6-5
j_call: TRBJ1-2
cdr3_aa: CASSYEGQDGYTF
cdr3_nt: TGTGCCAGCAGTTATGAGGGGCAAGATGGCTACACCTTC

d_call: TRBD1
clone_size: few
v_call: TRBV5-1
j_call: TRBJ2-7
cdr3_aa: CASSFEQGALYEQYF
cdr3_nt: TGCGCCAGCAGCTTCGAACAGGGGGCTCTCTACGAGCAGTACTTC

d_call: NA
clone_size: NA
v_call: TRBV10-3
j_call: TRBJ2-1
cdr3_aa: CAISTGGQGANEQFF
cdr3_nt: TGTGCCATCAGTACCGGGGGGCAGGGGGCCAATGAGCAGTTCTTC

d_call: NA
clone_size: NA
v_call: TRBV3-1
j_call: TRBJ2-3
cdr3_aa: CASSLQRSDTQYF
cdr3_nt: TGTGCCAGCAGCCTACAGCGGTCCGATACGCAGTATTTT

d_call: NA
clone_size: few
v_call: TRBV6-6
j_call: TRBJ2-7
cdr3_aa: CASSLTGLSSYEQYF
cdr3_nt: TGTGCCAGCAGTTTAACAGGGTTGAGCTCCTACGAGCAGTACTTC

d_call: TRBD2
clone_size: NA
v_call: TRBV20-1
j_call: TRBJ2-1
cdr3_aa: CSASTLGLAGAYNEQFF
cdr3_nt: TGCAGTGCTAGTACCTTAGGACTAGCGGGGGCCTACAATGAGCAGTTCTTC

d_call: TRBD1
clone_size: NA
v_call: TRBV20-1
j_call: TRBJ1-2
cdr3_aa: CSARGGTGSNYGYTF
cdr3_nt: TGCAGTGCTAGGGGTGGGACAGGGTCTAACTATGGCTACACCTTC

d_call: TRBD1
clone_size: NA
v_call: TRBV7-6
j_call: TRBJ2-1
cdr3_aa: CASSPRQGVEFF
cdr3_nt: TGTGCCAGCAGCCCACGACAGGGGGTCGAGTTCTTC

d_call: NA
clone_size: NA
v_call: TRBV20-1
j_call: TRBJ1-1
cdr3_aa: CSAPHTTYTEAFF
cdr3_nt: TGCAGTGCTCCCCATACCACTTACACTGAAGCTTTCTTT

d_call: TRBD1
clone_size: few
v_call: TRBV7-2
j_call: TRBJ2-1
cdr3_aa: CASSLGTGLNEQFF
cdr3_nt: TGTGCCAGCAGCTTAGGGACAGGGCTCAATGAGCAGTTCTTC

d_call: TRBD1
clone_size: few
v_call: TRBV6-5
j_call: TRBJ1-2
cdr3_aa: CASSDTGRGRGGYTF
cdr3_nt: TGTGCCAGCAGCGATACTGGCAGGGGGCGGGGTGGCTACACCTTC

d_call: NA
clone_size: NA
v_call: TRBV4-2
j_call: TRBJ2-1
cdr3_aa: CASSQTTTGGRYNEQFF
cdr3_nt: TGTGCCAGCAGCCAAACAACAACAGGTGGCAGGTACAATGAGCAGTTCTTC

d_call: NA
clone_size: NA
v_call: TRBV28
j_call: TRBJ1-2
cdr3_aa: CASSLLFKPGAYGYTF
cdr3_nt: TGTGCCAGCAGTTTATTGTTTAAACCTGGGGCCTATGGCTACACCTTC

d_call: TRBD2
clone_size: NA
v_call: TRBV4-3
j_call: TRBJ2-3
cdr3_aa: CASSQEGGGGADTQYF
cdr3_nt: TGCGCCAGCAGCCAAGAGGGGGGGGGAGGAGCAGATACGCAGTATTTT

d_call: TRBD2
clone_size: NA
v_call: TRBV20-1
j_call: TRBJ2-7
cdr3_aa: CSARGFGGGSHEQYF
cdr3_nt: TGCAGTGCTAGGGGATTTGGCGGGGGGTCCCACGAGCAGTACTTC

d_call: NA
clone_size: NA
v_call: TRBV5-5
j_call: TRBJ1-4
cdr3_aa: CASSLGGGPSNEKLFF
cdr3_nt: TGTGCCAGCAGCTTGGGTGGTGGCCCATCTAATGAAAAACTGTTTTTT

d_call: NA
clone_size: NA
v_call: TRBV20-1
j_call: TRBJ2-7
cdr3_aa: CSAREMDSFSYEQYF
cdr3_nt: TGCAGTGCTAGAGAAATGGACAGCTTCTCCTACGAGCAGTACTTC

d_call: NA
clone_size: many
v_call: TRBV6-2/TRBV6-3
j_call: TRBJ1-2
cdr3_aa: CASSYSGNYGYTF
cdr3_nt: TGTGCCAGCAGTTATTCTGGAAACTATGGCTACACCTTC

d_call: NA
clone_size: once
v_call: TRBV28
j_call: TRBJ1-1
cdr3_aa: CASSLGIPEAFF
cdr3_nt: TGTGCCAGCAGTTTAGGGATTCCTGAAGCTTTCTTT

d_call: NA
clone_size: NA
v_call: TRBV4-3
j_call: TRBJ1-2
cdr3_aa: CASSQSATGSDGGYTF
cdr3_nt: TGCGCCAGCAGCCAATCGGCAACAGGATCTGACGGTGGCTACACCTTC

d_call: TRBD2
clone_size: NA
v_call: TRBV10-3
j_call: TRBJ2-4
cdr3_aa: CAISESTSGGGKNIQYF
cdr3_nt: TGTGCCATCAGTGAGTCGACTAGCGGGGGTGGCAAAAACATTCAGTACTTC

d_call: TRBD2
clone_size: NA
v_call: TRBV9
j_call: TRBJ2-1
cdr3_aa: CASSARLAGDEQFF
cdr3_nt: TGTGCCAGCAGCGCCCGACTAGCGGGGGATGAGCAGTTCTTC

d_call: NA
clone_size: NA
v_call: TRBV6-5
j_call: TRBJ2-2
cdr3_aa: CASIRRAGVNTGELFF
cdr3_nt: TGTGCCAGCATCCGCCGAGCAGGGGTCAACACCGGGGAGCTGTTTTTT

d_call: NA
clone_size: NA
v_call: TRBV6-2/TRBV6-3
j_call: TRBJ1-2
cdr3_aa: CASSYIGSGYTF
cdr3_nt: TGTGCCAGCAGTTACATTGGATCAGGCTACACCTTC

d_call: NA
clone_size: few
v_call: TRBV29-1
j_call: TRBJ1-5
cdr3_aa: CSVGAPAADQPQHF
cdr3_nt: TGCAGCGTTGGGGCTCCCGCGGCAGATCAGCCCCAGCATTTT

d_call: NA
clone_size: few
v_call: TRBV29-1
j_call: TRBJ1-2
cdr3_aa: CSVEAGVDGYTF
cdr3_nt: TGCAGCGTTGAAGCAGGGGTGGATGGCTACACCTTC

d_call: NA
clone_size: NA
v_call: TRBV21-1
j_call: TRBJ1-2
cdr3_aa: CASSKGPDHGYGYTF
cdr3_nt: TGTGCCAGCAGCAAAGGCCCAGACCACGGCTATGGCTACACCTTC

d_call: NA
clone_size: NA
v_call: TRBV11-2
j_call: TRBJ2-3
cdr3_aa: CASSLQNSDTQYF
cdr3_nt: TGTGCCAGCAGCCTCCAGAATTCAGATACGCAGTATTTT

d_call: NA
clone_size: NA
v_call: TRBV7-9
j_call: TRBJ1-1
cdr3_aa: CASSLALAGSEAFF
cdr3_nt: TGTGCCAGCAGCTTAGCTCTCGCAGGGTCGGAAGCTTTCTTT

d_call: NA
clone_size: NA
v_call: TRBV6-2/TRBV6-3
j_call: TRBJ2-5
cdr3_aa: CASKFHPGLQETQYF
cdr3_nt: TGTGCCAGTAAATTTCACCCCGGACTCCAAGAGACCCAGTACTTC

d_call: NA
clone_size: once
v_call: TRBV20-1
j_call: TRBJ2-1
cdr3_aa: CSARRQGSYNEQFF
cdr3_nt: TGCAGTGCTAGACGCCAGGGGAGCTACAATGAGCAGTTCTTC

d_call: TRBD1
clone_size: NA
v_call: TRBV4-3
j_call: TRBJ1-2
cdr3_aa: CASSHDTATGVVYGYTF
cdr3_nt: TGCGCCAGCAGCCACGATACTGCGACAGGGGTGGTCTATGGCTACACCTTC

d_call: NA
clone_size: once
v_call: TRBV6-1
j_call: TRBJ1-4
cdr3_aa: CASSPSRARNEKLFF
cdr3_nt: TGTGCCAGCAGCCCATCCAGGGCCCGTAATGAAAAACTGTTTTTT

d_call: NA
clone_size: NA
v_call: TRBV5-1
j_call: TRBJ2-6
cdr3_aa: CASSRRGESSGANVLTF
cdr3_nt: TGCGCCAGCAGCCGAAGGGGGGAGAGCTCTGGGGCCAACGTCCTGACTTTC

d_call: NA
clone_size: NA
v_call: TRBV6-1
j_call: TRBJ2-1
cdr3_aa: CASSEWADGSYNEQFF
cdr3_nt: TGTGCCAGCAGTGAATGGGCAGACGGCTCCTACAATGAGCAGTTCTTC

d_call: TRBD1
clone_size: NA
v_call: TRBV29-1
j_call: TRBJ2-3
cdr3_aa: CSADRGRDTQYF
cdr3_nt: TGCAGCGCGGACAGGGGGCGGGATACGCAGTATTTT

d_call: NA
clone_size: NA
v_call: TRBV15
j_call: TRBJ2-1
cdr3_aa: CATSRGTASYNEQFF
cdr3_nt: TGTGCCACCAGCAGAGGGACAGCATCTTACAATGAGCAGTTCTTC

d_call: TRBD1
clone_size: NA
v_call: TRBV7-9
j_call: TRBJ2-7
cdr3_aa: CASSLAGARDRAYEQYF
cdr3_nt: TGTGCCAGCAGCTTAGCGGGGGCGAGGGACAGAGCCTACGAGCAGTACTTC

d_call: NA
clone_size: few
v_call: TRBV4-2
j_call: TRBJ2-4
cdr3_aa: CASSSSGTEKNIQYF
cdr3_nt: TGTGCCAGCAGCTCCTCCGGGACTGAGAAAAACATTCAGTACTTC